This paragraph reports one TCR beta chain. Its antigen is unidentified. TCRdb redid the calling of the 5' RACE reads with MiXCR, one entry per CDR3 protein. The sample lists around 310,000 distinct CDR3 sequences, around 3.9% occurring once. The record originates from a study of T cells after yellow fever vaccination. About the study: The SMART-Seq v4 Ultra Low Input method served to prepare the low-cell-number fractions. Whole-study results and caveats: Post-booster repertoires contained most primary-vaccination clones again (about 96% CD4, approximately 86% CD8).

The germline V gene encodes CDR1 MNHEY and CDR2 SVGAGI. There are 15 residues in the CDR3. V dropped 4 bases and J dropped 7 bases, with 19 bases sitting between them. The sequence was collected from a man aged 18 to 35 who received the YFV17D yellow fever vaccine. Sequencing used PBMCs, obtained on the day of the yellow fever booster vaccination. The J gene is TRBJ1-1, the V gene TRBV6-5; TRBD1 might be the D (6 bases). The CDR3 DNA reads TGTGCCAGCAGTTTTTCTGCAGGGGTACGGAGTGAAGCTTTCTTT. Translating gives CASSFSAGVRSEAFF.